These 10 T cell receptor beta chains were sequenced from one sample in a study of blood T cell repertoires in COVID-19. Some clones are missing from TCRdb's copy, which holds only in-frame ones; the method was immunoSEQ multiplex PCR. The sample holds under 110,000 clones, about 90% seen once. The specimen was peripheral blood. These receptors came from a man aged 45-65 years with acute or convalescent COVID-19.

This chain uses TRBV6-5 with TRBJ2-1; 7 nucleotides align to TRBD1. The CDR3 totals 15 residues. Losses at the gene ends were 2 bases for V and 6 bases for J; bases not matched to a gene: 7. From germline, CDR1 is MNHEY and CDR2 SVGAGI. The CDR3 reads CASSYEGAGFNEQFF. The CDR3 region has the DNA TGTGCCAGCAGTTACGAGGGGGCGGGTTTCAATGAGCAGTTCTTC.

This clone was seen a single time. This chain joins TRBV5-1 and TRBJ2-7; 7 nucleotides agree with TRBD1. The J segment lost 4 bases and the V segment lost 1 base, leaving 5 bases of the junction unmatched. CDR1 is SGHRS, CDR2 YFSETQ, per germline. There are 14 residues in the CDR3. CDR3 DNA sequence: TGCGCCAGCAGCTTGAGTGGGACAGTGTACGAGCAGTACTTC. Protein sequence: CASSLSGTVYEQYF.

The chain uses TRBV2 and TRBJ2-3; 8 bases map to TRBD2. The V segment lost 6 bases and the J segment 3 bases; nucleotides outside the gene matches: 5. There are 14 residues in the CDR3. CDR1 and CDR2 (germline): SNHLY, FYNNEI. The chain's CDR3 is CASRVRLATDTQYF. CDR3 nucleotide sequence: TGTGCCAGCAGGGTGCGACTAGCGACAGATACGCAGTATTTT.

The chain joins TRBV5-8 to TRBJ1-3; D call uncertain. This CDR3 comprises 15 residues. V lost 0 bases and J lost 0, with 7 bases in between. Germline lookup yields CDR1 SGHTS and CDR2 YDEGEE. The CDR3 protein is CASSLDRSSGNTIYF. DNA for the CDR3: TGTGCCAGCAGCTTGGATCGGAGCTCTGGAAACACCATATATTTT.

V usage is TRBV29-1 and J usage is TRBJ1-5; D perhaps matches TRBD1 (5 bases). The CDR3 runs 13 residues. The V end was cut by 5 bases, the J end by 2 bases, with 10 bases between. Germline loops: CDR1 SQVTM, CDR2 ANQGSEA. CDR3 DNA: TGCAGCGTTAATCGGGGGGGCAATCAGCCCCAGCATTTT. Its translation is CSVNRGGNQPQHF. Combining the CDR3 with reference TRBV29-1 and TRBJ1-5 gives the whole variable domain SAVISQKPSRDICQRGTSLTIQCQVDSQVTMMFWYRQQPGQSLTLIATANQGSEATYESGFVIDKFPISRPNLTFSTLTVSNMSPEDSSIYLCSVNRGGNQPQHFGDGTRLSIL.

The chain uses TRBV9 and TRBJ2-3; a weak D match, TRBD1 (5 bases). Germline V gene data show CDR1 as SGDLS and CDR2 as YYNGEE. V was clipped by 3 bases and J by 4 bases, with 9 bases between them. The CDR3 consists of 13 residues. Here the CDR3 reads CASSDEQADTQYF. In DNA, the CDR3 is TGTGCCAGCAGCGATGAACAGGCAGATACGCAGTATTTT.

The J gene is TRBJ2-3, the V gene TRBV3-1 (or the pseudogene TRBV3-2); 10 bases are shared with TRBD2. J lost 12 bases, V lost 4 bases, and 7 bases had no gene match. The CDR3 contains 13 residues. Per germline, CDR1 LGHDT and CDR2 YNNKEL (reference sequence). The CDR3 DNA sequence: TGTGCCAGCAGCCCTATTAGCGGGGGGAATCAGTATTTT. Protein: CASSPISGGNQYF.

About this clone itself: At one end, the junction sequence differs from germline, possibly due to a read error. CDR3 protein: CASSQTDSYKDF. DNA for the CDR3: TGTGCCAGCAGCCAAACGGACAGCTATAAGGACTTC. The V call is TRBV3-1 (or the pseudogene TRBV3-2), the J call TRBJ2-7; D is perhaps TRBD1 (6 bases). This CDR3 is 12 amino acids long. The germline CDR1 and CDR2 sequences are LGHDT and YNNKEL (reference sequence).

The genes are TRBV6-1 and TRBJ2-2; 11 nucleotides match TRBD2. With 3 bases clipped from V and 4 bases from J, the junction kept 1 base outside the gene matches. The CDR3 covers 15 residues. Germline values: CDR1 MNHNS, CDR2 SASEGT. The CDR3 nucleotides are TGTGCCAGCAGTGAGACTAGCGGGGTCACCGGGGAGCTGTTTTTT. Translating it yields CASSETSGVTGELFF.

This clone has just one count. The J gene is TRBJ2-1, the V gene TRBV6-1; D not resolved. V was trimmed by 3 bases and J by 5 bases, leaving 14 bases between them. Germline loops: CDR1 MNHNS, CDR2 SASEGT. The CDR3 loop spans 15 amino acids. CDR3 in amino acids: CASSDPRGVNNEQFF. CDR3 nucleotides: TGTGCCAGCAGTGACCCCCGAGGCGTAAACAATGAGCAGTTCTTC.